The present T cell receptor (beta chain) was sequenced within a study of control samples from healthy donors and cancer patients (dated by TCRdb to about 2020). Trimming takes 0 bases from V and 1 base from J, and the germline ends sit 9 bases apart. According to the germline V gene, CDR1 reads LGHNT and CDR2 reads FRNRAP. Measured from the cysteine to the phenylalanine, the CDR3 is 15 residues long. Just CDR3 DNA is preserved here, 45 bases in frame from base 1. Library preparation employed the immunoSEQ multiplex PCR assay. The table comes from immuneACCESS by way of TCRdb, which keeps in-frame sequences with V and J called. Part of the clones is missing from these tables; in studies checked, under half for an unresolved V gene and the rest for unknown reasons. The sample table shows some 140,000 clones, and approximately 94% are seen once. Together, the top ten hold approximately 5.5% of the sample.

With respect to this clone: Its antigen has not been determined. Base qualities are not provided; no much larger clone lies one nucleotide away.

Here the chain combines TRBV12-5 and TRBJ1-1; tentative D gene TRBD1, with 5 bases matching. The sequencing input was blood. The TCR originated in a man between 40 and 49 years old in good health. The CDR3 reads CASGLVVGQNTEAFF. The nucleotide sequence is TGTGCTAGTGGTTTGGTAGTGGGGCAGAACACTGAAGCTTTCTTT.